The sequence of this TCR beta chain was determined in a study of cytomegalovirus exposure and HLA in healthy donors. A multiplex PCR was run with 60 Vbeta primers and 13 Jbeta primers. The repertoire was sequenced with immunoSEQ multiplex PCR; TCRdb's copy has only in-frame clones and lacks some. Of around 130,000 clones listed, 65% to 80% are singletons. This sequence originates from a middle-aged woman in good health and CMV-seropositive. Sequencing input: PBMCs.

CDR3 sequence: CAISEVGLGTSDGYTF. The CDR3 DNA follows: TGTGCCATCAGTGAGGTAGGCTTGGGGACATCCGATGGCTACACCTTC. The V call is TRBV10-3, the J call TRBJ1-2, with D maybe TRBD1 (6 bases). The ends were cut back, 2 bases at V and 6 bases at J, with 19 bases in the middle. In germline, CDR1 is ENHRY, CDR2 SYGVKD. The CDR3 extends over 16 amino acids.